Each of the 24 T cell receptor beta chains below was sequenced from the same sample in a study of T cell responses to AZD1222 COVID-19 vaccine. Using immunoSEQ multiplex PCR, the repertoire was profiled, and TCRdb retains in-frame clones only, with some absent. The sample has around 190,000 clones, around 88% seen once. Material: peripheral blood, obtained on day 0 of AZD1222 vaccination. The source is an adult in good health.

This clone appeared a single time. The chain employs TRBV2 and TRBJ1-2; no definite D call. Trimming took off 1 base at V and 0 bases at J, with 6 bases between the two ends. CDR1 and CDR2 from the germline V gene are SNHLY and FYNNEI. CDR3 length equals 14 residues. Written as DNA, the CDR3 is TGTGCCAGCAGTGAAGGGGGTACTAACTATGGCTACACCTTC. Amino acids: CASSEGGTNYGYTF. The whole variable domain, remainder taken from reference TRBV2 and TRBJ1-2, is EPEVTQTPSHQVTQMGQEVILRCVPISNHLYFYWYRQILGQKVEFLVSFYNNEISEKSEIFDDQFSVERPDGSNFTLKIRSTKLEDSAMYFCASSEGGTNYGYTFGSGTRLTVV.

The CDR3, as DNA: TGTGCCAGCAGCGTAGCTACGAACACTGAAGCTTTCTTT. Translation gives CASSVATNTEAFF. The genes are TRBV9 and TRBJ1-1; D is uncertain. This CDR3 contains 13 residues. The V and J ends lost 0 bases and 1 base respectively, with 4 bases between them. CDR1 is SGDLS and CDR2 is YYNGEE in the germline V gene. Supplemented by reference TRBV9 and TRBJ1-1, the full variable domain reads DSGVTQTPKHLITATGQRVTLRCSPRSGDLSVYWYQQSLDQGLQFLIQYYNGEERAKGNILERFSAQQFPDLHSELNLSSLELGDSALYFCASSVATNTEAFFGQGTRLTVV.

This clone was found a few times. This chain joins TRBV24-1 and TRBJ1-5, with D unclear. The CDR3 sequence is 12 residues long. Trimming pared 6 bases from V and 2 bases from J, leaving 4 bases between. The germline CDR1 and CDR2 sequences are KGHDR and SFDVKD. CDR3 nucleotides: TGTGCCACCAGTCAGGGCAATCAGCCCCAGCATTTT. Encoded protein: CATSQGNQPQHF.

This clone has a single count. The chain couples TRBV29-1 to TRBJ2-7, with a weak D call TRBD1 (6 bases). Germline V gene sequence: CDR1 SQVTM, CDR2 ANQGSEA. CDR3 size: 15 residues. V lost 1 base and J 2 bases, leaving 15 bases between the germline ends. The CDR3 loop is CSVEVEGQSAYEQYF. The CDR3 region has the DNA TGCAGCGTTGAAGTGGAAGGACAGTCTGCCTACGAGCAGTACTTC.

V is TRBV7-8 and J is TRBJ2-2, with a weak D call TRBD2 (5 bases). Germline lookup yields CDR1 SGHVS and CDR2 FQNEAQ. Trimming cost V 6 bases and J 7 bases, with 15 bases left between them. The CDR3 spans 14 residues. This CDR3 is CASRLTSDGGELFF. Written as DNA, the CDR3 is TGTGCCAGCAGATTAACTAGTGATGGCGGGGAGCTGTTTTTT.

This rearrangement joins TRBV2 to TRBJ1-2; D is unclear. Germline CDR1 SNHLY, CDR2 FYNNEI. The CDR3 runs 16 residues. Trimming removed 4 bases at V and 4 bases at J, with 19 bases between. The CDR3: CASSVFPDGEPYGYTF. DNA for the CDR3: TGTGCCAGCAGTGTCTTCCCGGACGGCGAGCCCTATGGCTACACCTTC.

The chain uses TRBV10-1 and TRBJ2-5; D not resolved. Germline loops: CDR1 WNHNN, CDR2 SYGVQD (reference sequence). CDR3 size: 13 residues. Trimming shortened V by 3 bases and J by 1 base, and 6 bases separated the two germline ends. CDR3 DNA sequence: TGCGCCAGCAGTGAACATTTCCAAGAGACCCAGTACTTC. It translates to CASSEHFQETQYF.

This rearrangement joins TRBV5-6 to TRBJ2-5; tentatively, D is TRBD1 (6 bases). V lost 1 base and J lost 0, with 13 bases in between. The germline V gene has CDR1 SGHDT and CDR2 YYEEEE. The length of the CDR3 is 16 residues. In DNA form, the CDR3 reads TGTGCCAGCAGCTTGAAGGGTAGGGGGTACCAAGAGACCCAGTACTTC. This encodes CASSLKGRGYQETQYF.

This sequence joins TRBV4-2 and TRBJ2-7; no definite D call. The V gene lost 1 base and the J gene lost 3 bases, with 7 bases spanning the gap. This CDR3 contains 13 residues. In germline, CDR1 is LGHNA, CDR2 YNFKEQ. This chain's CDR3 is CASSQAPDYEQYF. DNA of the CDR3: TGTGCCAGCAGCCAAGCCCCGGACTACGAGCAGTACTTC.

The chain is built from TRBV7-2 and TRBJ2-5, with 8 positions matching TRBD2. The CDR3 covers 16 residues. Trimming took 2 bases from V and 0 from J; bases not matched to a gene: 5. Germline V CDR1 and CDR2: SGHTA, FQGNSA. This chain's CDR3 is CASSLQRGGYQETQYF. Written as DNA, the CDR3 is TGTGCCAGCAGCTTACAACGGGGGGGCTACCAAGAGACCCAGTACTTC.

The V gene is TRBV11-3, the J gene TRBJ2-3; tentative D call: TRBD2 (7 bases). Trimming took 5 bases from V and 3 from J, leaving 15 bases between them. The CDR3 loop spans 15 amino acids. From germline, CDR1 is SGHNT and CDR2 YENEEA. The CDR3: CASSPGGGGTDTQYF. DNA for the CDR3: TGTGCCAGCAGCCCCGGCGGGGGCGGTACAGATACGCAGTATTTT.

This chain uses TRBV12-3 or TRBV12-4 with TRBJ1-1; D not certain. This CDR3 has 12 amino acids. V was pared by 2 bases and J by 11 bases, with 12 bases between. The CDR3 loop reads CASSLQDMLAFF. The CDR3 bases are TGTGCCAGCAGTTTACAGGATATGTTGGCTTTCTTT.

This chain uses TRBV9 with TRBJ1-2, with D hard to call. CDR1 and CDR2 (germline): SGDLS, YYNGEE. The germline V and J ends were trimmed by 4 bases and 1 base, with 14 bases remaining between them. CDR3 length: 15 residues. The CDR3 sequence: CASSSPGKLNYGYTF. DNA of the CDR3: TGTGCCAGCAGCTCACCAGGAAAACTTAACTATGGCTACACCTTC.

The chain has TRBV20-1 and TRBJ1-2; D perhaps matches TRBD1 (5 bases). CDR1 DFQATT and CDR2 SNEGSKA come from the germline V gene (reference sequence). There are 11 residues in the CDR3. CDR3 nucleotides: TGCAGGCGAGGAGGGGATTATGGCTACACCTTC. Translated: CRRGGDYGYTF.

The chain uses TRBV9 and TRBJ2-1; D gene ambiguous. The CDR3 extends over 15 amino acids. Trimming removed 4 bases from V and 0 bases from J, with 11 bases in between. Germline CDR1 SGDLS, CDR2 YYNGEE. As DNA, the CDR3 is TGTGCCAGCAGCTCCCAGAGCAGCTCCTACAATGAGCAGTTCTTC. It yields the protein CASSSQSSSYNEQFF. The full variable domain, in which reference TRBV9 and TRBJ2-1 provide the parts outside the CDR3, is DSGVTQTPKHLITATGQRVTLRCSPRSGDLSVYWYQQSLDQGLQFLIQYYNGEERAKGNILERFSAQQFPDLHSELNLSSLELGDSALYFCASSSQSSSYNEQFFGPGTRLTVL.

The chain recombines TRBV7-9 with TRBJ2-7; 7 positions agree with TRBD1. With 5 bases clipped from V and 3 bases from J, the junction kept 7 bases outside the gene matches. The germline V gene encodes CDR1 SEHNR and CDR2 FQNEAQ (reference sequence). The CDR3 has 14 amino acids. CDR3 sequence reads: CASSPRTGHYEQYF. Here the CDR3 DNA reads TGTGCCAGCAGCCCCAGGACAGGTCACTACGAGCAGTACTTC. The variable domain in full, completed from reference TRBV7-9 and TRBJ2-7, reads DTGVSQNPRHKITKRGQNVTFRCDPISEHNRLYWYRQTLGQGPEFLTYFQNEAQLEKSRLLSDRFSAERPKGSFSTLEIQRTEQGDSAMYLCASSPRTGHYEQYFGPGTRLTVT.

The CDR3 DNA reads as TGCGCCAGCACCGACCCGAACAGGGACGGCTATGGCTACACCTTC. This encodes CASTDPNRDGYGYTF. V gene TRBV5-1 combines with J gene TRBJ1-2; the D gene is possibly TRBD1 (6 bases). V was trimmed by 6 bases and J by 4 bases, leaving 19 bases between them. The CDR3 contains 15 residues. Germline V CDR1 and CDR2: SGHRS, YFSETQ.

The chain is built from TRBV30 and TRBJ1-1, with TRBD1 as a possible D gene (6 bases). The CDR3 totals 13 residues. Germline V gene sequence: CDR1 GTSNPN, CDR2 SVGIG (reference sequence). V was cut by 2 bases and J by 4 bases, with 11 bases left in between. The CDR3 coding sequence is TGTGCCTGGAGTTCTCTAGGGGGCACTGAAGCTTTCTTT. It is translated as CAWSSLGGTEAFF.

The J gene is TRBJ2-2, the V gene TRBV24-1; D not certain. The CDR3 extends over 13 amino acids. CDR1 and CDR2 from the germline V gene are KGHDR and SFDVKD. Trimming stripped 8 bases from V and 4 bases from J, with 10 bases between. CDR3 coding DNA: TGTGCCACCACGGCCTTAAGCACCGGGGAGCTGTTTTTT. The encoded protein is CATTALSTGELFF.

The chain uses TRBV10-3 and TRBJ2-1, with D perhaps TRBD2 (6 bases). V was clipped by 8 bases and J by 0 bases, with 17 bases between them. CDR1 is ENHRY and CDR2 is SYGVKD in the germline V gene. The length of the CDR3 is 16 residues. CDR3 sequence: CAIGSSGLSSYNEQFF. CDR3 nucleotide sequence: TGTGCCATCGGTTCCAGCGGGTTAAGCTCCTACAATGAGCAGTTCTTC.

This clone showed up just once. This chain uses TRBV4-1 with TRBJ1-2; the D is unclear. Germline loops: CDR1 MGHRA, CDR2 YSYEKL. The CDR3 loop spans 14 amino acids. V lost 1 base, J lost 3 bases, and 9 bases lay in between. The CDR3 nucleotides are TGCGCCAGCAGCCAAGTAGAGGCAGACTATGGCTACACCTTC. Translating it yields CASSQVEADYGYTF.

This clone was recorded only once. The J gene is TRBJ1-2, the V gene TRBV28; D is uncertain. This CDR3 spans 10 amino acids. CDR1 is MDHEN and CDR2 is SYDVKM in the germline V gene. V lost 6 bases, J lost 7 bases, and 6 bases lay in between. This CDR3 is CASSPPGYTF. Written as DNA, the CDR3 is TGTGCCAGCAGCCCCCCTGGCTACACCTTC.

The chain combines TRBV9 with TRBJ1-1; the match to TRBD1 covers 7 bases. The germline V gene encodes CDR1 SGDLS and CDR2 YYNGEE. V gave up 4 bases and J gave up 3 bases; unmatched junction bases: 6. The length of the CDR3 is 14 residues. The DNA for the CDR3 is TGTGCCAGCAGCTCGACAGGGAGGCACACTGAAGCTTTCTTT. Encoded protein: CASSSTGRHTEAFF.

DNA for the CDR3: TGTGCCAGCAGCAGGACACTTCAGGGCGATAACTATGGCTACACCTTC. This sequence encodes CASSRTLQGDNYGYTF. V and J are TRBV7-2 and TRBJ1-2; D perhaps matches TRBD1 (5 bases). CDR1 and CDR2 (germline): SGHTA, FQGNSA. V shed 5 bases and J shed 1 base, with 17 bases lying between them. The CDR3 runs 16 residues.